Listed below are T cell receptor beta chains from one sample, sequenced in a study of blood T cell repertoires in COVID-19. Sequenced by immunoSEQ multiplex PCR; TCRdb stores in-frame clones only, minus some. This sample has approximately 59,000 clones, with more than 75% found just once. The sequencing sample was made of peripheral blood. The receptors originated from a man in his forties or fifties with active COVID-19. Each CDR3 is given with its conserved first and last residue. A D gene is named only where the DNA matches it firmly. For some rows the clone size is stated as once, few or many, or as a class when expanded; others skip it.

>.|.|TRBV7-9|TRBJ1-2
CASSLGATEGYTF
TGTGCCAGCAGCTTAGGGGCCACGGAAGGCTACACCTTC
>.|.|TRBV4-1|TRBJ1-5
CASSQGGQPQHF
TGCGCCAGCAGCCAGGGGGGTCAGCCCCAGCATTTT
>TRBD2|.|TRBV3-1/TRBV3-2|TRBJ2-1
CASSLQAGHNEQFF
TGTGCCAGCAGCCTGCAAGCGGGACACAATGAGCAGTTCTTC
>.|once|TRBV5-1|TRBJ1-2
CASSRGTARGRSYGYTF
TGCGCCAGCAGCCGCGGGACCGCCCGCGGCAGGAGCTATGGCTACACCTTC
>.|.|TRBV11-2|TRBJ2-1
CASSFGQGNEQFF
TGTGCCAGCAGCTTCGGGCAGGGCAATGAGCAGTTCTTC
>TRBD2|.|TRBV5-5|TRBJ2-5
CASSFGRDQETQYF
TGTGCCAGCAGCTTCGGGAGGGACCAAGAGACCCAGTACTTC
>TRBD1|.|TRBV5-5|TRBJ2-7
CASSQAPTGAGYEQYF
TGTGCCAGCAGCCAAGCCCCGACAGGGGCCGGGTACGAGCAGTACTTC
>.|once|TRBV18|TRBJ1-5
CASSAVGVANQPQHF
TGTGCCAGCTCGGCAGTAGGGGTAGCAAATCAGCCCCAGCATTTT
>TRBD2|.|TRBV20-1|TRBJ2-2
CSASDTSAGELFF
TGCAGTGCTAGTGATACTAGCGCCGGGGAGCTGTTTTTT
>.|.|TRBV25-1|TRBJ1-1
CASSEYFGGGVDTEAFF
TGTGCCAGCAGTGAATATTTCGGTGGAGGGGTTGACACTGAAGCTTTCTTT
>.|.|TRBV10-3|TRBJ1-2
CAITDLNYGYTF
TGTGCCATCACTGACCTAAACTATGGCTACACCTTC
>.|.|TRBV7-8|TRBJ1-4
CASSLNWGQGEKLFF
TGTGCCAGCAGCTTAAATTGGGGGCAGGGTGAAAAACTGTTTTTT
>TRBD1|few|TRBV7-2|TRBJ2-7
CASSLQGATYEQYF
TGTGCCAGCAGCTTACAGGGGGCGACCTACGAGCAGTACTTC
>TRBD1|.|TRBV19|TRBJ1-5
CASSATGGNQPQHF
TGTGCCAGTAGTGCTACAGGGGGCAATCAGCCCCAGCATTTT
>.|once|TRBV13|TRBJ1-1
CASSDRLEAFF
TGTGCCAGCAGCGACAGACTTGAAGCTTTCTTT
>.|.|TRBV11-2|TRBJ1-3
CASSLEAGVVGNTIYF
TGTGCCAGCAGCTTAGAAGCAGGGGTTGTTGGAAACACCATATATTTT
>.|.|TRBV18|TRBJ2-2
CASSPNRENTGELFF
TGTGCCAGCTCACCGAACAGGGAGAACACCGGGGAGCTGTTTTTT
>.|.|TRBV9|TRBJ2-3
CASSVATQDTQYF
TGTGCCAGCAGCGTAGCTACGCAAGATACGCAGTATTTT
>.|once|TRBV7-9|TRBJ1-3
CASSPRTSGNTIYF
TGTGCCAGCAGCCCAAGGACAAGCGGAAACACCATATATTTT
>.|.|TRBV12-3/TRBV12-4|TRBJ2-7
CASSFGTLGEQYF
TGTGCCAGCAGTTTCGGGACTCTGGGCGAGCAGTACTTC
>TRBD1|.|TRBV28|TRBJ2-1
CASSFGDRDYNEQFF
TGTGCCAGCAGTTTTGGGGACAGGGACTACAATGAGCAGTTCTTC
>.|.|TRBV29-1|TRBJ1-4
CSGSRGNEKLFF
TGCAGTGGGTCACGGGGGAATGAAAAACTGTTTTTT
>.|.|TRBV7-2|TRBJ1-4
CASSLGGGTANEKLFF
TGTGCCAGCAGCTTAGGAGGAGGAACGGCTAATGAAAAACTGTTTTTT
>.|.|TRBV3-1/TRBV3-2|TRBJ2-5
CASSQAYSQETQYF
TGTGCCAGCAGCCAAGCCTACTCTCAAGAGACCCAGTACTTC
>.|.|TRBV2|TRBJ2-1
CASSGTGLGEQFF
TGTGCCAGCAGTGGAACAGGGCTCGGTGAGCAGTTCTTC
>.|.|TRBV29-1|TRBJ1-1
CSAAQDILAEAFF
TGCAGCGCAGCCCAGGACATCCTCGCTGAAGCTTTCTTT
>TRBD2|.|TRBV2|TRBJ2-5
CASSGLAVETQYF
TGTGCCAGCAGCGGACTAGCGGTGGAGACCCAGTACTTC
>.|.|TRBV15|TRBJ1-2
CATSSPRGFNYGYTF
TGTGCCACCAGCAGCCCTCGGGGTTTCAACTATGGCTACACCTTC
>.|.|TRBV24-1|TRBJ1-2
CATSDLRSRDGYTF
TGTGCCACCAGTGATTTGCGGTCACGGGATGGCTACACCTTC
>TRBD1|few|TRBV5-1|TRBJ1-2
CASSLSGQLNYGYTF
TGCGCCAGCAGCTTGTCGGGACAGCTTAACTATGGCTACACCTTC
>.|.|TRBV11-3|TRBJ2-2
CASSRRQNTGELFF
TGTGCCAGCAGCCGCCGACAGAACACCGGGGAGCTGTTTTTT
>TRBD2|.|TRBV5-1|TRBJ2-5
CASGEGKETQYF
TGCGCCAGCGGGGAGGGTAAAGAGACCCAGTACTTC
>TRBD2|.|TRBV19|TRBJ2-3
CASSGGASGTPSTDTQYF
TGTGCCAGCAGTGGGGGGGCTAGCGGGACCCCTAGCACAGATACGCAGTATTTT
>TRBD2|.|TRBV3-1/TRBV3-2|TRBJ2-1
CASSQPGLAVNNEQFF
TGTGCCAGCAGCCAACCGGGACTAGCGGTTAACAATGAGCAGTTCTTC
>.|.|TRBV5-4|TRBJ2-7
CASSLRGTPANEQYF
TGTGCCAGCAGCTTGCGGGGGACCCCGGCCAACGAGCAGTACTTC
>.|.|TRBV3-1/TRBV3-2|TRBJ2-5
CASSQDLVTRAQYF
TGTGCCAGCAGCCAAGACCTTGTCACGCGGGCCCAGTACTTC
>.|few|TRBV10-1|TRBJ1-6
CASSESGANSPLHF
TGCGCCAGCAGTGAATCAGGGGCTAATTCACCCCTCCACTTT
>.|once|TRBV6-1|TRBJ1-2
CASSDPTNRRYTF
TGTGCCAGCAGTGATCCGACAAACCGGCGCTACACCTTC
>TRBD1|.|TRBV6-5|TRBJ1-1
CASSRTLQGAEAFF
TGTGCCAGCAGTAGAACCCTACAGGGGGCTGAAGCTTTCTTT
>TRBD1|.|TRBV6-1|TRBJ2-2
CASSVPLRQGLIGELFF
TGTGCCAGCAGTGTCCCCCTCCGACAGGGATTGATCGGGGAGCTGTTTTTT